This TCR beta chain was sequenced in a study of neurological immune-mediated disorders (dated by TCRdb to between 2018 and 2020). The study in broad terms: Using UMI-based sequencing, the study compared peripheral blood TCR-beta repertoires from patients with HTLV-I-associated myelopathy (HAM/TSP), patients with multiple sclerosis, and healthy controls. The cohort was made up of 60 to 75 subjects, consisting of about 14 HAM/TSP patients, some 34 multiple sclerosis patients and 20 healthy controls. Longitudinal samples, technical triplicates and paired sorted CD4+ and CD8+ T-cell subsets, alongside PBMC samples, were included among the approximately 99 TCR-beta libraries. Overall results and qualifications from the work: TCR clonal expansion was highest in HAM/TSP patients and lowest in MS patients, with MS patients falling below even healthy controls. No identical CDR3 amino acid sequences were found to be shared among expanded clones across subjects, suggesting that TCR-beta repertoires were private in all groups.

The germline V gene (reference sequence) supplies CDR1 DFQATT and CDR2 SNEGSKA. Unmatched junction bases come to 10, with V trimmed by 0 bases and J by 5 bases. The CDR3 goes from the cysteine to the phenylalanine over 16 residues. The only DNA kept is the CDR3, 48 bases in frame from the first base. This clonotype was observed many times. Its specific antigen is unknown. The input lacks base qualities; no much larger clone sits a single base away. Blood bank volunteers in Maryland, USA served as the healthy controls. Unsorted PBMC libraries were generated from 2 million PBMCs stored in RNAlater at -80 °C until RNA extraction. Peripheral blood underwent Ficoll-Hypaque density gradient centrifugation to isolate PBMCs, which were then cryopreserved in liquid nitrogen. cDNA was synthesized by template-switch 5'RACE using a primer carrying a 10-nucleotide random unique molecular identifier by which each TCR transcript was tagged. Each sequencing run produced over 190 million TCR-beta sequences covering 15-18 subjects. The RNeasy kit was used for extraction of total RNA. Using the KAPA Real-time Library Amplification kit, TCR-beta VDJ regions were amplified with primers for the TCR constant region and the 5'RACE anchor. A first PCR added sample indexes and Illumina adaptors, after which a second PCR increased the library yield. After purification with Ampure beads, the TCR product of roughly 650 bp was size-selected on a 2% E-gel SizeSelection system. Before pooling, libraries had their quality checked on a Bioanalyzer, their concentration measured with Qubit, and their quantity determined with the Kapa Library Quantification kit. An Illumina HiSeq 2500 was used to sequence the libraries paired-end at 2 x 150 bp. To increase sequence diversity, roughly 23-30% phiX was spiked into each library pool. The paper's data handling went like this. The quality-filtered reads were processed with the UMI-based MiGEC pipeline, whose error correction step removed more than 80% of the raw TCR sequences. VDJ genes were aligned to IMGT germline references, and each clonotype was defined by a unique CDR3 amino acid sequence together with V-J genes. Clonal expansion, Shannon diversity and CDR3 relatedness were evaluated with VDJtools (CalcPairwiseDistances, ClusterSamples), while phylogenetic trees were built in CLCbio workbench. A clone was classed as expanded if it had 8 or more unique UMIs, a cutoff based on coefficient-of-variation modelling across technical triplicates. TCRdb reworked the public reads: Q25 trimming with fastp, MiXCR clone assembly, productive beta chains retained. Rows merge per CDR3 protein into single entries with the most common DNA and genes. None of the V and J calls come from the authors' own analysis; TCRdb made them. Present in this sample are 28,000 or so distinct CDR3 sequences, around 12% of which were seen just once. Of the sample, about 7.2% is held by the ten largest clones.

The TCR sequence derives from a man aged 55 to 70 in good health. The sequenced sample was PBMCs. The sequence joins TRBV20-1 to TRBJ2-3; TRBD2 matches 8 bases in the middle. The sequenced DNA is TGCAGTGCTAGAGATGTGTCCGGGGGGGGTATAGATACGCAGTATTTT. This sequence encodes CSARDVSGGGIDTQYF.